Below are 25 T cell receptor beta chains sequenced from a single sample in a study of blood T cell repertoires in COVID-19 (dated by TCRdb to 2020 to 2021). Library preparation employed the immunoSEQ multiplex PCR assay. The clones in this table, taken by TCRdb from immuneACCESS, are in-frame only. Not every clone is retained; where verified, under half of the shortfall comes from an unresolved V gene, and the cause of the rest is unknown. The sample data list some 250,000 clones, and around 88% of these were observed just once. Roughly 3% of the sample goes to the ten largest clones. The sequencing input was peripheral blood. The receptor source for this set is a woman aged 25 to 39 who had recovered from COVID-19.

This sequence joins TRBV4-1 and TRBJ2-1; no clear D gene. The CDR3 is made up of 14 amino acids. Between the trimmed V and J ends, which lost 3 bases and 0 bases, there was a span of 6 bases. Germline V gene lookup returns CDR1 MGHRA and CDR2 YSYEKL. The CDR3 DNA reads TGCGCCAGCAGCCATCCGTTCTCCTACAATGAGCAGTTCTTC. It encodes CASSHPFSYNEQFF.

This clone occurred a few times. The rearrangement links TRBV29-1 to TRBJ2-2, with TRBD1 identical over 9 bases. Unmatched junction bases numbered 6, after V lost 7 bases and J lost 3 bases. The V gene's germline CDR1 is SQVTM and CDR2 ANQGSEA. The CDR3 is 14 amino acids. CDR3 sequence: CSAIGTGYTGELFF. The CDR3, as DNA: TGCAGCGCAATCGGGACAGGGTACACCGGGGAGCTGTTTTTT.

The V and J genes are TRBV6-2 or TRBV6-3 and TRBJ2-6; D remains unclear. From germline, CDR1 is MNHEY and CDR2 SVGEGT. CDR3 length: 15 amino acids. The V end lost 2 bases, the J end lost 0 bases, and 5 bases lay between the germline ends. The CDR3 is CASSYVGSGANVLTF. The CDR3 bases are TGTGCCAGCAGTTACGTCGGCTCTGGGGCCAACGTCCTGACTTTC.

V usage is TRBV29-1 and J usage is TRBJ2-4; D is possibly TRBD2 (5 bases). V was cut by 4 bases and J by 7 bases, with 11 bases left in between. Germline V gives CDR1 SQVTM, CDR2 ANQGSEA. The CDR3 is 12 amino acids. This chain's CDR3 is CSVGSSLNIQYF. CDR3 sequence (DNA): TGCAGCGTTGGTTCTAGCCTGAACATTCAGTACTTC.

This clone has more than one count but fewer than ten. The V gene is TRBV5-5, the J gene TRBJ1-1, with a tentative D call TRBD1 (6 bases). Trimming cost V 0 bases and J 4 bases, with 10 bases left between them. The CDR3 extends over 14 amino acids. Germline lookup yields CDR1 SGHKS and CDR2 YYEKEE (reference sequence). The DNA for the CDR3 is TGTGCCAGCAGCTTGGACAGGGCGGGCACTGAAGCTTTCTTT. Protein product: CASSLDRAGTEAFF.

The chain's CDR3 is CAWSVGRFGYGYTF. In nucleotides, the CDR3 is TGTGCCTGGAGTGTCGGTCGCTTTGGCTATGGCTACACCTTC. The rearrangement links TRBV30 to TRBJ1-2; D not resolved. V was pared by 0 bases and J by 4 bases, with 12 bases between. CDR3 length: 14 residues. Germline lookup yields CDR1 GTSNPN and CDR2 SVGIG (reference sequence).

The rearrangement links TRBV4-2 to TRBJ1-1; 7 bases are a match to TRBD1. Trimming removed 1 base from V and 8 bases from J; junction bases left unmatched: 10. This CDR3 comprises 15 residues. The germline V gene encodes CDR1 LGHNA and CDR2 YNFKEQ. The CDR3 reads CASSQATGLVVEAFF. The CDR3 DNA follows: TGTGCCAGCAGCCAAGCGACAGGGTTGGTGGTCGAAGCTTTCTTT.

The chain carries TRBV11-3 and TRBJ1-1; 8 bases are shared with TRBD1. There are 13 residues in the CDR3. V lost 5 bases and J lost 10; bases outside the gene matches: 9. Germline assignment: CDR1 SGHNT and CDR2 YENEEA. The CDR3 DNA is TGTGCCAGCAGCCCCGACAGGGGTGGGGTAGCTTTCTTT. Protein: CASSPDRGGVAFF.

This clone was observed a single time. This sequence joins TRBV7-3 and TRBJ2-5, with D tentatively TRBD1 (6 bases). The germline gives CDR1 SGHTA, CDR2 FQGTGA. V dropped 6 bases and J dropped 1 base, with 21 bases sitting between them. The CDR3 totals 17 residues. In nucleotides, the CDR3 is TGTGCCAGCAGTCGTACAGGGACCCCGGCGGGCCAAGAGACCCAGTACTTC. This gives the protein CASSRTGTPAGQETQYF. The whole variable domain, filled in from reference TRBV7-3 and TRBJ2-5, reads GAGVSQTPSNKVTEKGKYVELRCDPISGHTALYWYRQSLGQGPEFLIYFQGTGAADDSGLPNDRFFAVRPEGSVSTLKIQRTERGDSAVYLCASSRTGTPAGQETQYFGPGTRLLVL.

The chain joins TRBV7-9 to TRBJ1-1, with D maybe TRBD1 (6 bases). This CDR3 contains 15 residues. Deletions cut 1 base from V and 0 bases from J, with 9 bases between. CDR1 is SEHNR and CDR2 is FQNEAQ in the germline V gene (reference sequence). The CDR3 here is CASSLGAGVNTEAFF. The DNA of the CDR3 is TGTGCCAGCAGCTTAGGAGCAGGGGTGAACACTGAAGCTTTCTTT.

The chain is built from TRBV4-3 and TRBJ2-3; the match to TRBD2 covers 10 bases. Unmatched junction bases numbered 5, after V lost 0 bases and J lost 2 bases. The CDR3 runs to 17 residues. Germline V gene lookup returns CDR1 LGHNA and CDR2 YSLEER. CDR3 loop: CASSQERAGGDTDTQYF. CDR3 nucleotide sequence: TGCGCCAGCAGCCAAGAGCGAGCGGGGGGGGACACAGATACGCAGTATTTT.

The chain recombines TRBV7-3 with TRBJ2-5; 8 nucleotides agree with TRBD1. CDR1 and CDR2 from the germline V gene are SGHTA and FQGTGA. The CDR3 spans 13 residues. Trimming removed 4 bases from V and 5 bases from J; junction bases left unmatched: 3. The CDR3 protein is CASSSDRDETQYF. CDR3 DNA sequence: TGTGCCAGCAGCTCGGACAGGGACGAGACCCAGTACTTC.

CDR3: CAWSGLAGGGEQYF. The CDR3 region has the DNA TGTGCCTGGAGCGGTCTAGCGGGGGGTGGGGAGCAGTACTTC. The V gene is TRBV30, the J gene TRBJ2-7; TRBD2 agrees at 11 bases. Per the germline V gene, CDR1 is GTSNPN and CDR2 is SVGIG (reference sequence). With 3 bases clipped from V and 7 bases from J, the junction kept 8 bases outside the gene matches. The CDR3 is 14 residues long.

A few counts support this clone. The CDR3 protein is CASQGLAIYNEQFF. CDR3 in DNA: TGTGCCAGCCAAGGACTAGCGATATACAATGAGCAGTTCTTC. The rearrangement links TRBV6-6 to TRBJ2-1; 9 nucleotides match TRBD2. Germline V gives CDR1 MNHNY, CDR2 SVGAGI (reference sequence). This CDR3 spans 14 amino acids. V lost 8 bases and J lost 4; bases outside the gene matches: 6.

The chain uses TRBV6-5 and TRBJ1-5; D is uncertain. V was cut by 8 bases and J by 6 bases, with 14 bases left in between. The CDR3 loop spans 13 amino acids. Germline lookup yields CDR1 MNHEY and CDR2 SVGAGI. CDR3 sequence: CASSSTAAQPQHF. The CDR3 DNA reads TGTGCCAGCTCTTCTACGGCGGCTCAGCCCCAGCATTTT.

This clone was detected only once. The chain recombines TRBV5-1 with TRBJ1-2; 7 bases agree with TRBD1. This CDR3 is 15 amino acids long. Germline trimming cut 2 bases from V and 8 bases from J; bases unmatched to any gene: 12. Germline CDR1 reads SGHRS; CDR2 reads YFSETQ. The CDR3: CASSLDSQGVWGYTF. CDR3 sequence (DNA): TGCGCCAGCAGCTTAGACAGCCAGGGGGTGTGGGGCTACACCTTC.

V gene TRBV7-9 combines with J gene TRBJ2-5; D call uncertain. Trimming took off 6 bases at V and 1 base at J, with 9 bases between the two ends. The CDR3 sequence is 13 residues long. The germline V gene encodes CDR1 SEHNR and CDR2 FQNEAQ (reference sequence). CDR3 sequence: CASSPSSQETQYF. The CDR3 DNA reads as TGTGCCAGCAGTCCTAGTTCCCAAGAGACCCAGTACTTC.

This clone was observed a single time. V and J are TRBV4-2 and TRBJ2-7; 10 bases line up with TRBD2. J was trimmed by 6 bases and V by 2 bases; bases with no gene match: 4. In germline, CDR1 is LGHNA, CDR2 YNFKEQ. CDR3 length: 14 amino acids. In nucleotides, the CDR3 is TGTGCCAGCAGCCAAAGTCTAGCGGGGGTCGAGCAGTACTTC. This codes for CASSQSLAGVEQYF.

CDR3 bases: TGCAGTGCTAGTCGGGAGAATGAGCAGTTCTTC. It specifies CSASRENEQFF. The chain combines TRBV20-1 with TRBJ2-1, with D maybe TRBD2 (6 bases). Trimming removed 3 bases at V and 7 bases at J, with 7 bases between. The CDR3 extends over 11 amino acids. Germline V CDR1 and CDR2: DFQATT, SNEGSKA (reference sequence).

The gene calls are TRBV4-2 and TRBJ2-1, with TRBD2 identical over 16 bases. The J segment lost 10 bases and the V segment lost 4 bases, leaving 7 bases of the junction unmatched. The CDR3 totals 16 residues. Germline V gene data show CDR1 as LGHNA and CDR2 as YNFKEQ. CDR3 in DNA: TGTGCCAGCAGCCCCCAGGGACTAGCGGGGGGGGCAGAGCAGTTCTTC. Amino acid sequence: CASSPQGLAGGAEQFF.

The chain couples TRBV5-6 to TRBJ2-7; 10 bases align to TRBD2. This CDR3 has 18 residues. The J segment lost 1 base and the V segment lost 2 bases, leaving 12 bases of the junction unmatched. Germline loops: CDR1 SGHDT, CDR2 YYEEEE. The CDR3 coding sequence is TGTGCCAGCAGCTTAGGGCCGCCGTCTAGCGGGGGTTCCTACGAGCAGTACTTC. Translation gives CASSLGPPSSGGSYEQYF.

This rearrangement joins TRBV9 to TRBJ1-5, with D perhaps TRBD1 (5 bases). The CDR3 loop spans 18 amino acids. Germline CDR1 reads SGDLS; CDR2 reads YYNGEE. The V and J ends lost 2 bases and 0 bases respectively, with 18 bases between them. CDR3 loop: CASSVTGLPLNSNQPQHF. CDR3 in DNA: TGTGCCAGCAGCGTTACGGGACTTCCGCTGAATAGCAATCAGCCCCAGCATTTT.

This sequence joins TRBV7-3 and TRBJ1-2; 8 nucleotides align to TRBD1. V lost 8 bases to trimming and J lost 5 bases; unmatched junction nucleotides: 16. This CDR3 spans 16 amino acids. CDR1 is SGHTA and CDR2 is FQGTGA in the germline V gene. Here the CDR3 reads CASSKGGQARGYGYTF. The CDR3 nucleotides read TGTGCCAGCTCTAAGGGGGGACAGGCTCGGGGTTATGGCTACACCTTC.

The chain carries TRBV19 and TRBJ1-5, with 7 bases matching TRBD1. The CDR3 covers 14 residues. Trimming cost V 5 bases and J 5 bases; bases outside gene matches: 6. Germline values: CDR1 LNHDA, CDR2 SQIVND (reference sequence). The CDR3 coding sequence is TGTGCCAGTAGTCGGGACAGATATTATCAGCCCCAGCATTTT. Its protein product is CASSRDRYYQPQHF.

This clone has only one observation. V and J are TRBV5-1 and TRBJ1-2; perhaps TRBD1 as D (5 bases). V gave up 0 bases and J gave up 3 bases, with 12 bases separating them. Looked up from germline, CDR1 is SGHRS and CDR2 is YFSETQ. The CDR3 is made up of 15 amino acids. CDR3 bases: TGCGCCAGCAGCTTGGCCGGCAGGGAGGACTATGGCTACACCTTC. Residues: CASSLAGREDYGYTF.